The entry below gives a single T cell receptor beta chain sequence along with its context. From the RT-PCR reads, TCRdb called clonotypes with MiXCR, one entry per CDR3 protein. This table has about 800,000 distinct CDR3 sequences, 20% to 25% appearing once. Trimming at V came to 6 bases and at J to 1 base, leaving 6 bases not matched to a gene. The CDR3 is 15 residues long. CDR1 and CDR2 (germline): MNHNS, SASEGT. The data derive from a study of response to subunit inactivated influenza vaccine. The sequenced sample was PBMCs from blood, obtained approximately 5 days after vaccination. The source of this sequence is a man aged 50 or older who received an inactivated influenza vaccine. V gene TRBV6-1 combines with J gene TRBJ2-3; 8 nucleotides align to TRBD2. The CDR3 region has the DNA TGTGCCAGCAGAGCCCGCGGGGGGCGCACAGATACGCAGTATTTT. Residues: CASRARGGRTDTQYF.